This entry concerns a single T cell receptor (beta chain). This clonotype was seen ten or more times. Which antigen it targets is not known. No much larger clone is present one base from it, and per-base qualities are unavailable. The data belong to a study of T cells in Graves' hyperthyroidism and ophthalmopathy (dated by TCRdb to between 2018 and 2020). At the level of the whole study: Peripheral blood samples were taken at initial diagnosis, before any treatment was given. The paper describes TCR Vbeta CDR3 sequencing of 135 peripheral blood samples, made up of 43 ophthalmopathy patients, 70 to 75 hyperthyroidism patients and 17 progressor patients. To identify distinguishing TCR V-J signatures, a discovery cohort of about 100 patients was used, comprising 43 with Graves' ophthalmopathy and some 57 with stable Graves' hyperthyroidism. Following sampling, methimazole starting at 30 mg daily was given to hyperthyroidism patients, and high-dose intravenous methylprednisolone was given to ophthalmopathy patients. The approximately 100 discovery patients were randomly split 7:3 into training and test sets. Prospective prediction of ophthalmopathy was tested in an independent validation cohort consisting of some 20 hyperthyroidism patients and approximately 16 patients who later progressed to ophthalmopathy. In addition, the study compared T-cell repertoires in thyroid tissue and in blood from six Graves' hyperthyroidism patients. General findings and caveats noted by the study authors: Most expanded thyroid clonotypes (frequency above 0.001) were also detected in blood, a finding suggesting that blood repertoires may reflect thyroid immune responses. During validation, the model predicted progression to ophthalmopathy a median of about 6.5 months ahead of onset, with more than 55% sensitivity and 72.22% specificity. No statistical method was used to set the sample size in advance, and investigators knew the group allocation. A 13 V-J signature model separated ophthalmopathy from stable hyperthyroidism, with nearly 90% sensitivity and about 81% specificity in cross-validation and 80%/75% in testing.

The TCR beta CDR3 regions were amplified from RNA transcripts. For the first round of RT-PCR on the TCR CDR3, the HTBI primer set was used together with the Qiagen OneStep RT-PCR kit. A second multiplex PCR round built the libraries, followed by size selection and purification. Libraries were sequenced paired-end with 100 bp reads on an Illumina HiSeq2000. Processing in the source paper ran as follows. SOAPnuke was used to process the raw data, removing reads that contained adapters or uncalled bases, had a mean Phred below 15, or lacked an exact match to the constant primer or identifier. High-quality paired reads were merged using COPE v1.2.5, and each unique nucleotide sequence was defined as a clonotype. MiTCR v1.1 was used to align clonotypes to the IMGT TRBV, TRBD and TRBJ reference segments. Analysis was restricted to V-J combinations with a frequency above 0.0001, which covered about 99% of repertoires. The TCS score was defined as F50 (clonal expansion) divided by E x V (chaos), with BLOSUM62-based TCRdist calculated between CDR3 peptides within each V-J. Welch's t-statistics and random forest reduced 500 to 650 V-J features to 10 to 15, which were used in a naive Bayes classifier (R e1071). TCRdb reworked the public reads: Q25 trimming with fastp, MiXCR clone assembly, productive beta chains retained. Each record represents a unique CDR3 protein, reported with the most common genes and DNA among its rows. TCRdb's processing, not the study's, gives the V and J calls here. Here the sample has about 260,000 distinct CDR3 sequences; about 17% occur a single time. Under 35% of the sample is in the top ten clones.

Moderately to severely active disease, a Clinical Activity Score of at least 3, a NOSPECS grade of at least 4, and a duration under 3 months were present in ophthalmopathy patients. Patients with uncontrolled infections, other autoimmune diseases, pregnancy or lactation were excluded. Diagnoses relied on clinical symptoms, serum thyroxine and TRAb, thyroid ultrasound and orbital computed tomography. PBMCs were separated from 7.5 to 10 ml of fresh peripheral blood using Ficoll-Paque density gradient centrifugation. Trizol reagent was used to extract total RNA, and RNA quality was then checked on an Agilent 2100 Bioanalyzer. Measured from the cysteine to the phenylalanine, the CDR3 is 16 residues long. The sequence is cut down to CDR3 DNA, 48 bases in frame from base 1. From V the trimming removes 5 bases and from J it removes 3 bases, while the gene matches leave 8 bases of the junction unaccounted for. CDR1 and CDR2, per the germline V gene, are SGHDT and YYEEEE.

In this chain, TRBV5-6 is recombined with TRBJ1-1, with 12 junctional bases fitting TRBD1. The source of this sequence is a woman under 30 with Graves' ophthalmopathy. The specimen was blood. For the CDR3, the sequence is CASSSGTGGGYTEAFF. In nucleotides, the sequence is TGTGCCAGCAGTTCCGGGACAGGGGGCGGGTACACTGAAGCTTTCTTT.